This entry features one T cell receptor beta chain sequence. Its antigen remains unknown. The data were obtained in a study of shared clonotypes between healthy human individuals. General observations from the study: The study found about 5% of naive CD4 clonotypes shared across a few donors. Generally, estimated richness proved larger in naive subsets than it did in memory subsets.

Data came from immunoSEQ multiplex PCR; TCRdb stores just in-frame clones and leaves some out. The sample has about 1,900,000 clones; approximately 94% are singletons. V was cut by 5 bases and J by 6 bases, with 29 bases left in between. The CDR3 has 18 residues. The germline gives CDR1 SEHNR, CDR2 FQNEAQ (reference sequence). Naive CD8 isolation took CD45RO-negative cells positively selected for CCR7 and excluded terminally differentiated effector memory CD45RA+ cells. There were no recent acute infections or vaccinations among the donors, who were healthy HIV-negative adults. This receptor was taken from a man between 18 and 35 years old in good health. The sample comprised naive CD8+ T cells sorted from blood. The chain recombines TRBV7-9 with TRBJ2-7; D is unresolved. For the CDR3, the DNA is TGTGCCAGCAGCCAACTATATGCCCCTGGGCTAGTTTCTTCCGAGCAGTACTTC. It yields the protein CASSQLYAPGLVSSEQYF.